The rows below give T cell receptor beta chains drawn from one sample of a study of tumour-infiltrating T cells in Burkitt lymphoma. Assay: immunoSEQ multiplex PCR; the TCRdb copy retains only in-frame clones and omits some. The sample consists of 43,000 or so clones, 30% to 40% of them appearing once. The specimen was tumor tissue. The receptor source for this set is a human donor with Burkitt lymphoma. The CDR3 runs from the conserved cysteine through the conserved F or W. A D gene is named only where the DNA matches it firmly. Rows may omit the clone size; those that give it use once, few, many or a size class.

J | V | D | size | DNA | CDR3
TRBJ1-2 | TRBV2 | NA | NA | TGTGCCAGCAGTTCAGGCCGCTATGGCTACACCTTC | CASSSGRYGYTF
TRBJ2-5 | TRBV28 | NA | NA | TGTGCCAGCAGTCGGTTAGAGACCCAGTACTTC | CASSRLETQYF
TRBJ2-2 | TRBV19 | TRBD2 | few | TGTGCCAGTAGTATAGGTTCCAGCGGGGGACACACCGGGGAGCTGTTTTTT | CASSIGSSGGHTGELFF
TRBJ2-2 | TRBV10-3 | TRBD1 | few | TGTGCCATCAGTATACAGGGGGCTGCGACCGGGGAGCTGTTTTTT | CAISIQGAATGELFF
TRBJ2-3 | TRBV7-9 | NA | NA | TGTGCCAGCAGCACCATCGTCTTAATGCGAGATACGCAGTATTTT | CASSTIVLMRDTQYF
TRBJ1-6 | TRBV7-9 | TRBD1 | NA | TGTGCCAGCCAGGGGGACGTGTATAATTCACCCCTCCACTTT | CASQGDVYNSPLHF
TRBJ1-1 | TRBV2 | NA | few | TGTGCCAGCAGGGTTCAGGGTGGGACTGAAGCTTTCTTT | CASRVQGGTEAFF
TRBJ2-7 | TRBV7-2 | NA | NA | TGTGCCAGCAGCCCTTGGGGCCTAACAAGGGTGAACGAGCAGTACTTC | CASSPWGLTRVNEQYF
TRBJ1-4 | TRBV2 | NA | NA | TGTGCCAGCAGCCTCGGGATTCTTAATGAAAAACTGTTTTTT | CASSLGILNEKLFF
TRBJ1-2 | TRBV6-1 | NA | few | TGTGCCAGCAGTGGGGACGCCTATGGCTACACCTTC | CASSGDAYGYTF
TRBJ1-1 | TRBV29-1 | NA | few | TGCAGCGTTGAGAAAGTAATGAACACTGAAGCTTTCTTT | CSVEKVMNTEAFF
TRBJ2-1 | TRBV5-1 | NA | NA | TGCGCCAGCAGCGAACCTAGGGACACAACCTACAATGAGCAGTTCTTC | CASSEPRDTTYNEQFF